Below, 9 T cell receptor beta chains from the same sample are listed, as sequenced in a study of shared T cell receptors in the human thymus. Here immunoSEQ multiplex PCR was the method, and the copy in TCRdb shows in-frame clones only, minus some. The repertoire has 630,000 or so clones, approximately 87% of them found once; the top ten carry just under 0.0095%. These data also formed part of another study, on human thymus T cells.

The sequenced sample consisted of thymocytes. The receptors here all came from a boy in the first two years of life with a congenital heart defect.

V is TRBV25-1 and J is TRBJ2-7, with a possible D match to TRBD1 (6 bases). The CDR3 consists of 14 residues. Looked up from germline, CDR1 is MGHDK and CDR2 is SYGVNS. The ends were cut back, 8 bases at V and 7 bases at J, with 21 bases in the middle. CDR3 residues: CASGHRDTGWEQYF. The CDR3 DNA reads as TGTGCCAGCGGCCACCGGGACACGGGGTGGGAGCAGTACTTC.

This chain's CDR3 is CASGTRGGALPYEQYF. The CDR3 region has the DNA TGTGCCAGCGGGACGCGGGGGGGAGCCCTGCCCTACGAGCAGTACTTC. The chain has TRBV7-2 and TRBJ2-7; 9 bases align to TRBD2. The CDR3 covers 16 residues. From germline, CDR1 is SGHTA and CDR2 FQGNSA. V lost 8 bases to trimming and J lost 2 bases; unmatched junction nucleotides: 13.

Only a few counts were recorded for this clone. V usage is TRBV6-6 and J usage is TRBJ1-2, with 10 bases that match TRBD1. The trim removed 2 bases at V and 10 bases at J, leaving 7 bases unmatched. This CDR3 has 14 residues. Germline values: CDR1 MNHNY, CDR2 SVGAGI (reference sequence). The CDR3 DNA reads TGTGCCAGCAGTTACCTCGACAGGGGGCGCGACTACACCTTC. Encoded protein: CASSYLDRGRDYTF.

The chain joins TRBV6-4 to TRBJ2-1, with D perhaps matching TRBD2 (6 bases). V gave up 6 bases and J gave up 10 bases, with 13 bases separating them. The germline CDR1 and CDR2 sequences are MRHNA and SNTAGT. The CDR3 has 12 amino acids. The CDR3 bases are TGTGCCAGCAGCCCCCCTGGGGGGGAGCAGTTCTTC. Translation gives CASSPPGGEQFF.

The chain recombines TRBV5-5 with TRBJ2-1; tentatively, D is TRBD2 (5 bases). V shed 6 bases and J shed 2 bases, with 15 bases lying between them. Germline CDR1 and CDR2: SGHKS and YYEKEE (reference sequence). The length of the CDR3 is 15 residues. The CDR3 DNA sequence: TGTGCCAGCACCCCCCCGCGAGGGCCCTACAATGAGCAGTTCTTC. Translated: CASTPPRGPYNEQFF.

The chain couples TRBV14 to TRBJ2-2; 8 bases line up with TRBD1. CDR3 size: 20 residues. The germline V gene has CDR1 SGHDN and CDR2 FVKESK. Germline trimming cut 4 bases from V and 8 bases from J; bases unmatched to any gene: 24. Here the CDR3 DNA reads TGTGCCAGCAGCCCTGGACAGGGTGGGACTCCCCTGTTCCCCGCTGGGGAGCTGTTTTTT. Translated, it gives CASSPGQGGTPLFPAGELFF.

This chain uses TRBV5-1 with TRBJ1-6, with TRBD1 matching over 9 bases. Germline lookup yields CDR1 SGHRS and CDR2 YFSETQ. The CDR3 has 14 residues. With V trimmed by 4 bases and J by 7 bases, 3 bases remained unmatched. The CDR3: CASSRDRENSPLHF. The CDR3 nucleotides are TGCGCCAGCAGCAGGGACAGGGAAAATTCACCCCTCCACTTT.

V and J are TRBV28 and TRBJ2-7, with TRBD1 matching 8 bases. With 5 bases clipped from V and 6 bases from J, the junction kept 12 bases outside the gene matches. The CDR3 has 15 residues. The germline gives CDR1 MDHEN, CDR2 SYDVKM. DNA of the CDR3: TGTGCCAGCAGTATTTCCGGGACAGGTAAACCCGAGCAGTACTTC. Its translation: CASSISGTGKPEQYF.

The genes are TRBV27 and TRBJ1-4; D unresolved. Trimming removed 5 bases at V and 4 bases at J, with 8 bases between. Germline-derived CDR1 and CDR2 are MNHEY and SMNVEV (reference sequence). The CDR3 runs to 13 residues. The CDR3 coding sequence is TGTGCCAGCAGTCCACAGAGTAATGAAAAACTGTTTTTT. Protein product: CASSPQSNEKLFF.